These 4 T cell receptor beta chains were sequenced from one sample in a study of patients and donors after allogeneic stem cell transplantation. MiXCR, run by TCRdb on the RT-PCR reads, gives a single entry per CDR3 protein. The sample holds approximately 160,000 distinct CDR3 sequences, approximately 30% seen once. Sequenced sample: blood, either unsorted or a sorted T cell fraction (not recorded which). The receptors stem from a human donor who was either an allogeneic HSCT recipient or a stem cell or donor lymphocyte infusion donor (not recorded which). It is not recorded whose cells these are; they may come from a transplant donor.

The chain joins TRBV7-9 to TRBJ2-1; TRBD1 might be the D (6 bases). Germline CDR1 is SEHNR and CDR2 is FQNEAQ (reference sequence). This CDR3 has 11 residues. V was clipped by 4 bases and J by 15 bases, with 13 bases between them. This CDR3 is CASSYKLQGFF. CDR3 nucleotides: TGTGCCAGCAGCTACAAACTACAGGGGTTCTTC.

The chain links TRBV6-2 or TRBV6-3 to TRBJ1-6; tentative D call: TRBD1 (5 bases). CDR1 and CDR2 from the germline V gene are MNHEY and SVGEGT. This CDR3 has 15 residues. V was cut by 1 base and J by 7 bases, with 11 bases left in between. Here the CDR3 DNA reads TGTGCCAGCAGTTACTTGGGACTGATCAATTCACCCCTCCACTTT. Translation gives CASSYLGLINSPLHF.

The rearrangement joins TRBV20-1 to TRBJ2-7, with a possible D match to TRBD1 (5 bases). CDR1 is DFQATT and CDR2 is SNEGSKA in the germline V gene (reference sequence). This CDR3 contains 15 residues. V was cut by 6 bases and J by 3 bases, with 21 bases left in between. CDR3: CSAPDIVDRGYEQYF. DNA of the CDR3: TGCAGTGCCCCGGACATCGTCGATAGGGGCTACGAGCAGTACTTC.

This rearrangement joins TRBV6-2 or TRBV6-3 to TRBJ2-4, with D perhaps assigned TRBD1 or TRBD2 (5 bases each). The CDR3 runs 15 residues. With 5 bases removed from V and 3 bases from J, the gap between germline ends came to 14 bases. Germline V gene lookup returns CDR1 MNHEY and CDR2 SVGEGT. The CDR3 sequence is CASSNPRGRKNIQYF. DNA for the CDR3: TGTGCCAGCAGTAACCCGAGGGGACGCAAAAACATTCAGTACTTC.